The 7 T cell receptor beta chains reported below all come from one sample, sequenced in a study of blood T cell repertoires in COVID-19. The assay was immunoSEQ multiplex PCR, and TCRdb's table has in-frame clones only and misses some. The sample has approximately 320,000 clones; approximately 89% are singletons. Sequencing used peripheral blood. These receptors all stem from a woman aged 25-40 years with COVID-19, enrolled during active disease.

The CDR3 sequence is CASRSRDGYTF. CDR3 DNA sequence: TGTGCCAGCAGGTCGAGGGATGGCTACACCTTC. The chain recombines TRBV6-6 with TRBJ1-2; D is unresolved. Trimming took 6 bases from V and 6 from J, leaving 8 bases between them. Germline CDR1 and CDR2: MNHNY and SVGAGI (reference sequence). The CDR3 length is 11 residues.

This chain connects TRBV27 to TRBJ1-5; D gene uncertain. CDR3 length equals 14 residues. The germline V and J ends were trimmed by 3 bases and 5 bases, with 11 bases remaining between them. Germline assignment: CDR1 MNHEY and CDR2 SMNVEV (reference sequence). CDR3 coding DNA: TGTGCCAGCAGTTTTGGAGGCCTCGATCAGCCCCAGCATTTT. It codes for CASSFGGLDQPQHF.

The genes are TRBV5-1 and TRBJ2-3, with TRBD2 matching over 13 bases. The CDR3 has 18 amino acids. The germline V gene has CDR1 SGHRS and CDR2 YFSETQ. V lost 1 base and J lost 4; bases outside the gene matches: 9. CDR3 DNA: TGCGCCAGCAGCTTGATTCCCCTAACTAGCGGGGGGGCAGATACGCAGTATTTT. Its translation: CASSLIPLTSGGADTQYF.

This sequence joins TRBV5-1 and TRBJ1-4; possible D gene TRBD1, 6 bases. This CDR3 is 14 amino acids long. The germline V gene encodes CDR1 SGHRS and CDR2 YFSETQ. V shed 5 bases and J shed 6 bases, with 14 bases lying between them. CDR3 in DNA: TGCGCCAGCAGTCTACAGGGATGGGATGAAAAACTGTTTTTT. This encodes CASSLQGWDEKLFF.

The chain links TRBV5-1 to TRBJ1-1; 7 bases align to TRBD1. The CDR3 loop spans 14 amino acids. Germline V gives CDR1 SGHRS, CDR2 YFSETQ. V gave up 6 bases and J gave up 1 base; unmatched junction bases: 6. In DNA, the CDR3 is TGCGCCAGCACCCGGACAGGATCGAACACTGAAGCTTTCTTT. Translated, it gives CASTRTGSNTEAFF.

V is TRBV27 and J is TRBJ1-3; D is undetermined. Germline loops: CDR1 MNHEY, CDR2 SMNVEV (reference sequence). Trimming removed 5 bases from V and 1 base from J, with 9 bases in between. The CDR3 is 14 amino acids. This CDR3 is CASSTLRSGNTIYF. In nucleotides, the CDR3 is TGTGCCAGCAGTACCCTCAGGTCTGGAAACACCATATATTTT.

This clone was seen only once. The chain uses TRBV6-5 and TRBJ1-6, with D perhaps TRBD1 (5 bases). V was shortened by 4 bases and J by 7 bases, with 11 bases between the two germline ends. CDR3 size: 14 residues. Germline CDR1 is MNHEY and CDR2 is SVGAGI. This chain's CDR3 is CASSWGQGNSPLHF. In DNA, the CDR3 is TGTGCCAGCAGTTGGGGTCAGGGCAATTCACCCCTCCACTTT.